This TCR beta chain was profiled in a study of blood T cell repertoires in COVID-19. For the study at large: COVID-19 samples collected from the United States, Italy and Spain covered acute and convalescent phases. PBMCs, B-cell-depleted T cells, or T cells were the source of the cDNA or gDNA that made up the material.

Clones were read by immunoSEQ multiplex PCR, and TCRdb kept only the in-frame ones, dropping some. This table holds under 200,000 clones, less than 90% found once. With 6 bases removed from V and 1 base from J, the gap between germline ends came to 15 bases. The CDR3 is made up of 15 amino acids. Looked up from germline, CDR1 is MDHEN and CDR2 is SYDVKM. V gene TRBV28 combines with J gene TRBJ1-1; D uncertain. Source material: peripheral blood. The sequence was collected from a woman aged 70-85 years with acute or convalescent COVID-19. CDR3 amino acids: CASSGVLSGNTEAFF. DNA for the CDR3: TGTGCCAGCAGCGGGGTCCTATCTGGGAACACTGAAGCTTTCTTT.